The 28 T cell receptor beta chains below come from one sample, sequenced in a study of regulatory T cells in long-lasting Graves disease. Stated time point: newly diagnosed GD, antithyroid drugs for less than 3 months. Scientists built the TCR library using RNA that was extracted from PBMCs. Relying on iRepertoire HTBI primers and Arm-PCR of CDR3 regions, the team built TCR beta libraries. TCRdb processed the multiplex PCR reads anew with MiXCR; each CDR3 protein has one entry. The table lists hundreds of thousands of distinct CDR3 sequences, roughly 15% of them singletons, with 15% to 20% in the top ten. These same records also appear under a second study, on T cells in Graves' hyperthyroidism and ophthalmopathy.

Sample: peripheral blood mononuclear cells (PBMCs), taken at new diagnosis, from a patient treated with antithyroid drugs. The origin of the receptors is a woman aged 25 to 39 with Graves disease.

This clonotype was seen a handful of times. V gene TRBV30 combines with J gene TRBJ1-5; D gene unclear. Germline-derived CDR1 and CDR2 are GTSNPN and SVGIG (reference sequence). V lost 3 bases and J 6 bases, leaving 12 bases between the germline ends. The CDR3 runs to 13 residues. CDR3 in DNA: TGTGCCTGGAGCTTAATTAACGCTCAGCCCCAGCATTTT. This gives the protein CAWSLINAQPQHF.

This clonotype was counted ten times or more. The CDR3 loop reads CASSLNLPGELFF. CDR3 coding DNA: TGTGCCAGCAGCTTAAATCTCCCCGGGGAGCTGTTTTTT. V is TRBV11-1 and J is TRBJ2-2; unclear D gene. V was cut by 2 bases and J by 6 bases, with 7 bases left in between. This CDR3 region has 13 residues. Germline V CDR1 and CDR2: SGHAT, FQDESV (reference sequence).

In this sample, this clonotype turned up many times. The chain combines TRBV7-2 with TRBJ1-1, with D perhaps TRBD1 (6 bases). CDR1 and CDR2 from the germline V gene are SGHTA and FQGNSA. V was pared by 3 bases and J by 5 bases, with 13 bases between. The CDR3 sequence is 14 residues long. This chain's CDR3 is CASSLGRGVTEAFF. CDR3 coding DNA: TGTGCCAGCAGCTTGGGAAGGGGGGTGACTGAAGCTTTCTTT.

V gene TRBV7-3 combines with J gene TRBJ2-1; either TRBD1 or TRBD2 may fit D (5 bases each). Trimming pared 3 bases from V and 10 bases from J, leaving 13 bases between. The CDR3 runs 13 residues. Per the germline V gene, CDR1 is SGHTA and CDR2 is FQGTGA. CDR3 in DNA: TGTGCCAGCAGCTTTGAGGGCTGGGGGGAGCAGTTCTTC. Protein: CASSFEGWGEQFF.

This clonotype was counted between two and nine times. This chain joins TRBV7-3 and TRBJ2-3; D is perhaps TRBD2 (6 bases). The germline V and J ends were trimmed by 2 bases and 4 bases, with 10 bases remaining between them. This CDR3 spans 14 amino acids. The germline V gene has CDR1 SGHTA and CDR2 FQGTGA. CDR3 DNA: TGTGCCAGCAGCTTATGGGGGGTTGCAGATACGCAGTATTTT. This translates into CASSLWGVADTQYF.

This clonotype was found many times. V is TRBV28 and J is TRBJ2-6; D tentatively reads TRBD1 or TRBD2 (5 bases each). Germline lookup yields CDR1 MDHEN and CDR2 SYDVKM. CDR3 length equals 15 residues. V shed 7 bases and J shed 2 bases, with 12 bases lying between them. CDR3 protein: CASTRTGPGANVLTF. The CDR3 DNA follows: TGTGCCAGCACCCGCACGGGGCCTGGGGCCAACGTCCTGACTTTC.

This clonotype was detected many times. This rearrangement joins TRBV27 to TRBJ1-2; D may be TRBD1 (5 bases). The V end lost 6 bases, the J end lost 3 bases, and 17 bases lay between the germline ends. Germline V gene data show CDR1 as MNHEY and CDR2 as SMNVEV (reference sequence). This CDR3 is 15 amino acids long. The CDR3 here is CASRQGWQNYYGYTF. The CDR3 DNA reads as TGTGCCAGCAGGCAGGGTTGGCAGAACTACTATGGCTACACCTTC.

This clonotype was recorded many times. J is TRBJ2-5 and V is TRBV6-1, with 7 nucleotides matching TRBD1. Losses at the gene ends were 4 bases for V and 6 bases for J; bases not matched to a gene: 5. CDR3 length: 13 amino acids. Germline CDR1 and CDR2: MNHNS and SASEGT. The CDR3 spells CASSGIRGKTQYF. Here the CDR3 DNA reads TGTGCCAGCAGTGGAATCAGGGGGAAGACCCAGTACTTC.

In this sample, this clonotype turned up a few times. The gene calls are TRBV10-3 and TRBJ2-3; possible D gene TRBD2, 5 bases. In germline, CDR1 is ENHRY, CDR2 SYGVKD. The CDR3 totals 13 residues. V dropped 9 bases and J dropped 2 bases, with 12 bases sitting between them. The CDR3: CAIQPAATDTQYF. In DNA, the CDR3 is TGTGCCATACAGCCAGCGGCCACAGATACGCAGTATTTT.

Ten or more counts support this clonotype. In DNA, the CDR3 is TGTGCCAGCAGTGATCGCCGGGGCGGTTACACTGAAGCTTTCTTT. Translated: CASSDRRGGYTEAFF. J is TRBJ1-1 and V is TRBV6-1; D is possibly TRBD1 (5 bases). In germline, CDR1 is MNHNS, CDR2 SASEGT. Trimming shortened V by 3 bases and J by 3 bases, and 14 bases separated the two germline ends. The CDR3 runs to 15 residues.

This clonotype was seen many times. The rearrangement uses TRBV7-6 and TRBJ2-2; possible D gene TRBD1, 5 bases. The V gene's germline CDR1 is SGHVS and CDR2 FNYEAQ. V lost 4 bases and J lost 7, with 16 bases in between. CDR3 size: 15 residues. CDR3 sequence: CASSSQGRVSGELFF. The CDR3 region has the DNA TGTGCCAGCAGCTCCCAGGGCCGTGTTAGCGGGGAGCTGTTTTTT.

As to this clonotype: Possible read error: a much larger clone is one base away. The chain carries TRBV29-1 and TRBJ2-7; TRBD1 matches at 8 bases. The CDR3 covers 13 residues. The germline V gene has CDR1 SQVTM and CDR2 ANQGSEA. CDR3 DNA sequence: TGCAGCGTTGAAGGGCAGGGGGCCTACGAGCAGTGCTTC. This translates into CSVEGQGAYEQCF.

This clonotype was seen at least ten times. The chain couples TRBV6-5 to TRBJ1-6, with 8 bases fitting TRBD1. V shed 0 bases and J 10 bases; nucleotides not matched to a gene: 5. This CDR3 region has 15 residues. Per germline, CDR1 MNHEY and CDR2 SVGAGI. The CDR3 region has the DNA TGTGCCAGCAGTTACTCTCAGGGGGCTAGGTCACCCCTCCACTTT. It translates to CASSYSQGARSPLHF.

The chain employs TRBV20-1 and TRBJ2-7; 8 positions match TRBD1. Germline V gives CDR1 DFQATT, CDR2 SNEGSKA (reference sequence). The CDR3 has 17 residues. V shed 5 bases and J 3 bases; nucleotides not matched to a gene: 18. The CDR3 protein is CSAGKRVRFGTGYEQYF. The CDR3 bases are TGCAGTGCTGGAAAAAGGGTGAGATTCGGGACAGGCTACGAGCAGTACTTC.

This clonotype came up many times. V gene TRBV7-8 combines with J gene TRBJ2-2, with a tentative D call TRBD2 (6 bases). The CDR3 consists of 16 residues. Trimming took off 1 base at V and 6 bases at J, with 15 bases between the two ends. Germline CDR1 reads SGHVS; CDR2 reads FQNEAQ. Written as DNA, the CDR3 is TGTGCCAGCAGCTTAGAAGGCAGGGAGGTCCCCGGGGAGCTGTTTTTT. It specifies CASSLEGREVPGELFF.

The chain carries TRBV11-2 and TRBJ2-5; weak D call: TRBD2 (6 bases). The CDR3 length is 14 residues. Per the germline V gene, CDR1 is SGHAT and CDR2 is FQNNGV. The V end lost 6 bases, the J end lost 8 bases, and 19 bases lay between the germline ends. The DNA of the CDR3 is TGTGCCAGCAGGGGGGTGCGGGGACTGGGTACCCAGTACTTC. Protein product: CASRGVRGLGTQYF.

This clonotype was recorded at least ten times. CDR3 loop: CASSSTGGRWNTEAFF. CDR3 sequence (DNA): TGTGCCAGCAGTTCCACAGGGGGCCGGTGGAACACTGAAGCTTTCTTT. The V call is TRBV28, the J call TRBJ1-1; 9 bases agree with TRBD1. Germline V gene sequence: CDR1 MDHEN, CDR2 SYDVKM. The CDR3 length is 16 residues. V shed 4 bases, J shed 1 base, and the junction held 7 bases outside the gene matches.

This rearrangement joins TRBV5-6 to TRBJ2-6; 9 positions match TRBD1. The CDR3 runs 16 residues. From germline, CDR1 is SGHDT and CDR2 YYEEEE. Trimming took 3 bases from V and 2 from J; bases not matched to a gene: 3. The CDR3 here is CASSWRTGAGANVLTF. CDR3 sequence (DNA): TGTGCCAGCAGCTGGAGGACAGGGGCTGGGGCCAACGTCCTGACTTTC.

V gene TRBV29-1 combines with J gene TRBJ1-2, with a weak D call TRBD1 (5 bases). The V end lost 5 bases, the J end lost 0 bases, and 13 bases lay between the germline ends. This CDR3 contains 14 residues. Germline lookup yields CDR1 SQVTM and CDR2 ANQGSEA. CDR3 residues: CSVLPTVPNYGYTF. As DNA, the CDR3 is TGCAGCGTTCTCCCGACAGTCCCTAACTATGGCTACACCTTC.

This clonotype was counted a few times. The DNA for the CDR3 is TGTGCCAGTAGTATGACAGGACGCTATGGCTACACCTTC. Residues: CASSMTGRYGYTF. This chain connects TRBV19 to TRBJ1-2; D is perhaps TRBD1 (6 bases). The CDR3 is 13 residues long. The germline gives CDR1 LNHDA, CDR2 SQIVND (reference sequence). V lost 3 bases and J lost 4, with 9 bases in between.

There are many counts of this clonotype. The V gene is TRBV28, the J gene TRBJ2-7; D is undetermined. Germline V gene sequence: CDR1 MDHEN, CDR2 SYDVKM. Trimming removed 5 bases at V and 7 bases at J, with 18 bases between. CDR3 length equals 14 residues. The CDR3 coding sequence is TGTGCCAGCAGTCCATTCCCCAGTCTTACAGAGCAGTACTTC. Protein sequence: CASSPFPSLTEQYF.

This clonotype has more than one count but fewer than ten. The chain links TRBV29-1 to TRBJ2-2; D is ambiguous. The germline V and J ends were trimmed by 5 bases and 1 base, with 5 bases remaining between them. The CDR3 has 12 residues. Germline V gene data show CDR1 as SQVTM and CDR2 as ANQGSEA. The CDR3 bases are TGCAGCGTTTTCAGGAACACCGGGGAGCTGTTTTTT. Amino acids: CSVFRNTGELFF.

The V call is TRBV5-1, the J call TRBJ2-1, with D possibly being TRBD1 (5 bases). There are 13 residues in the CDR3. Germline V gives CDR1 SGHRS, CDR2 YFSETQ. The V end was cut by 5 bases, the J end by 5 bases, with 11 bases between. This CDR3 is CASRLGVDNEQFF. As DNA, the CDR3 is TGCGCCAGCAGGTTAGGGGTAGACAATGAGCAGTTCTTC.

This clonotype was detected ten times or more. The chain carries TRBV27 and TRBJ1-1; 7 nucleotides align to TRBD1. This CDR3 comprises 15 residues. The junction had 18 bases not matched to a gene; V was cut back by 5 bases and J by 12 bases. Per germline, CDR1 MNHEY and CDR2 SMNVEV (reference sequence). The CDR3 DNA follows: TGTGCCAGCAGTCCCCAGGGGGTACAGGGGATGGGGACTTTCTTT. Its translation: CASSPQGVQGMGTFF.

This clonotype was recorded at least ten times. The chain is built from TRBV3-1 and TRBJ2-2; D gene unclear. Deletions cut 1 base from V and 8 bases from J, with 11 bases between. The CDR3 loop spans 14 amino acids. Germline V CDR1 and CDR2: LGHDT, YNNKEL (reference sequence). Here the CDR3 reads CASSQGAPKGELFF. The CDR3 nucleotides read TGTGCCAGCAGCCAAGGGGCCCCCAAGGGGGAGCTGTTTTTT. The variable domain in full, with the rest retrieved from reference TRBV3-1 and TRBJ2-2, is DTAVSQTPKYLVTQMGNDKSIKCEQNLGHDTMYWYKQDSKKFLKIMFSYNNKELIINETVPNRFSPKSPDKAHLNLHINSLELGDSAVYFCASSQGAPKGELFFGEGSRLTVL.

This clonotype was seen a handful of times. CDR3 sequence: CSAASRGRDGFTYNSPLHF. The CDR3 DNA is TGCAGTGCAGCCTCAAGGGGACGGGACGGATTCACCTATAATTCACCCCTCCACTTT. This chain connects TRBV20-1 to TRBJ1-6; tentatively, D is TRBD1 (5 bases). The CDR3 covers 19 residues. V lost 6 bases, J lost 2 bases, and 26 bases lay in between. Per the germline V gene, CDR1 is DFQATT and CDR2 is SNEGSKA (reference sequence).

This clonotype was counted a single time. An end of the junction differs from the germline gene, which may be a read error. The CDR3 protein is CVSSQAGEQYF. DNA for the CDR3: TGTGTCAGCAGCCAAGCGGGCGAGCAGTACTTC. This chain joins TRBV3-1 and TRBJ2-7; a weak D match, TRBD2 (6 bases). There are 11 residues in the CDR3. Germline CDR1 is LGHDT and CDR2 is YNNKEL (reference sequence).

This clonotype was counted only a few times. The V and J genes are TRBV6-1 and TRBJ1-4; TRBD1 matches 7 bases. With V trimmed by 6 bases and J by 4 bases, 8 bases remained unmatched. CDR3 length: 15 amino acids. Germline V gives CDR1 MNHNS, CDR2 SASEGT. CDR3 region: CASSSKTGLNEKLFF. The CDR3 DNA follows: TGTGCCAGCAGCTCAAAGACAGGGCTTAATGAAAAACTGTTTTTT.